The T cell receptor (beta chain) under discussion was sequenced for a study of shared clonotypes between healthy human individuals. This CDR3 spans 16 amino acids. Looked up from germline, CDR1 is LNHDA and CDR2 is SQIVND (reference sequence). V was shortened by 3 bases and J by 3 bases, with 17 bases between the two germline ends. The data were produced by immunoSEQ multiplex PCR, yet TCRdb's version contains in-frame clones alone and is incomplete. The data contain 1.5 million to 2.5 million clones, less than 95% of them singletons. Positive CCR7 selection of CD45RO-negative cells yielded the naive CD8 cells, and terminally differentiated effector memory CD45RA+ cells were excluded.

The receptor comes from a man aged 18 to 29 in good health. Material for sequencing was naive CD8+ T cells sorted from blood. This rearrangement joins TRBV19 to TRBJ1-1; D unclear. CDR3 residues: CASSIAGEGYDTEAFF. CDR3 bases: TGTGCCAGTAGTATTGCGGGCGAGGGTTATGACACTGAAGCTTTCTTT.